The 20 T cell receptor beta chains below come from one sample, sequenced in a study of T-cell reconstitution after alpha-beta-depleted transplantation in children. Researchers prepared the TCRbeta library using unique molecular identifiers, the study reports. MiXCR, applied by TCRdb to the PCR reads, yields one record per CDR3 protein. The repertoire holds more than 500,000 distinct CDR3 sequences, with about an eighth as singletons. The source material was PBMCs, mostly from graft donor cells, sampled 180 days after TCRalphabeta/CD19-depleted stem cell transplant. The receptor source for this set is a female patient between 2 and 10 years old who had a stem cell transplant for aplastic anemia, so the T cells may come from the graft donor.

The gene calls are TRBV28 and TRBJ2-3; D call uncertain. The CDR3 is made up of 15 amino acids. V was cut by 7 bases and J by 3 bases, with 17 bases left in between. The germline V gene encodes CDR1 MDHEN and CDR2 SYDVKM. In nucleotides, the CDR3 is TGTGCCAGCACCCTCACCGGCCACGGGACAGATACGCAGTATTTT. Its protein product is CASTLTGHGTDTQYF.

The sample holds a few counts of this clonotype. A read error may account for a junction end that differs from germline. The chain uses TRBV20-1 and TRBJ2-1; D possibly corresponds to TRBD2 (5 bases). This CDR3 is built from 9 residues. Germline values: CDR1 DFQATT, CDR2 SNEGSKA (reference sequence). The CDR3: CSARDPDSF. The CDR3 DNA follows: TGCAGTGCTAGAGATCCGGACTCTTTC.

This clonotype was detected only a few times. The V gene is TRBV12-3 or TRBV12-4, the J gene TRBJ2-7; 10 nucleotides agree with TRBD1. V was pared by 10 bases and J by 0 bases, with 12 bases of the junction left unmatched. The CDR3 is 16 amino acids. CDR3: CATPTPTGGPSYEQYV. In DNA form, the CDR3 reads TGTGCCACACCTACCCCGACAGGGGGCCCCTCCTACGAGCAGTACGTC.

This chain links TRBV6-4 with TRBJ2-1; tentatively, D is TRBD2 (6 bases). The V end lost 8 bases, the J end lost 6 bases, and 11 bases lay between the germline ends. The CDR3 sequence is 12 residues long. The germline CDR1 and CDR2 sequences are MRHNA and SNTAGT. The CDR3 protein is CASRDGGNEQFF. DNA of the CDR3: TGTGCCAGCCGCGACGGGGGCAATGAGCAGTTCTTC.

This clonotype has more than one count but fewer than ten. The chain is built from TRBV18 and TRBJ1-5; 7 nucleotides line up with TRBD1. There are 13 residues in the CDR3. Germline V gene data show CDR1 as KGHSH and CDR2 as LQKENI. Unmatched junction bases numbered 8, after V lost 4 bases and J lost 11 bases. The CDR3 sequence is CASSQTGPLTQHF. CDR3 coding DNA: TGTGCCAGCTCACAGACAGGGCCTTTGACCCAGCATTTT. The entire variable domain, with the rest obtained from reference TRBV18 and TRBJ1-5, is as follows: NAGVMQNPRHLVRRRGQEARLRCSPMKGHSHVYWYRQLPEEGLKFMVYLQKENIIDESGMPKERFSAEFPKEGPSILRIQQVVRGDSAAYFCASSQTGPLTQHFGDGTRLSIL.

This clonotype has a handful of counts. The chain has TRBV5-5 and TRBJ2-2, with 7 bases matching TRBD1. Germline trimming cut 3 bases from V and 1 base from J; bases unmatched to any gene: 9. This CDR3 region has 17 residues. CDR1 SGHKS and CDR2 YYEKEE come from the germline V gene (reference sequence). CDR3 sequence reads: CASSSLPGQENTGELFF. The CDR3 coding sequence is TGTGCCAGCAGCTCCCTACCTGGACAGGAGAACACCGGGGAGCTGTTTTTT.

The chain links TRBV12-3 or TRBV12-4 to TRBJ1-1, with D perhaps matching TRBD1 (5 bases). CDR3 length: 14 amino acids. Trimming took off 8 bases at V and 9 bases at J, with 22 bases between the two ends. The CDR3 region has the DNA TGTGCCAGCCTAAAACAGGCTTTTAATAACAAAGCTTTCTTT. Translating it yields CASLKQAFNNKAFF.

This clonotype was found once. The chain is built from TRBV2 and TRBJ2-3; 11 bases map to TRBD2. V lost 4 bases to trimming and J lost 3 bases; unmatched junction nucleotides: 9. Germline V CDR1 and CDR2: SNHLY, FYNNEI. The CDR3 sequence is 17 residues long. This chain's CDR3 is CASSVPTSGSPTDTQYF. The CDR3 coding sequence is TGTGCCAGCAGTGTTCCAACTAGCGGGAGCCCGACAGATACGCAGTATTTT.

V gene TRBV24-1 combines with J gene TRBJ2-2, with TRBD2 as a possible D gene (6 bases). CDR3 length equals 14 residues. V shed 5 bases and J shed 3 bases, with 9 bases lying between them. CDR1 is KGHDR and CDR2 is SFDVKD in the germline V gene. CDR3 protein: CATSVGGYTGELFF. CDR3 DNA sequence: TGTGCCACCAGTGTGGGAGGATACACCGGGGAGCTGTTTTTT.

V is TRBV11-1 and J is TRBJ2-7; D may match TRBD1 or TRBD2 (5 bases each). CDR1 SGHAT and CDR2 FQDESV come from the germline V gene (reference sequence). The CDR3 spans 17 residues. V gave up 4 bases and J gave up 3 bases, with 22 bases separating them. DNA of the CDR3: TGTGCCAGCAGCTGGGACCAGTCAGCTACCGTCAGCTACGAGCAGTACTTC. Protein: CASSWDQSATVSYEQYF.

This clonotype was observed a few times. The gene calls are TRBV21-1 and TRBJ2-7; no check of the table's D call, TRBD1, against the DNA was made. TRBV21-1 is an annotated pseudogene. The CDR3 loop spans 14 amino acids. The CDR3: CAFPNCGTGVEQYV. CDR3 nucleotides: TGTGCCTTCCCCAACTGTGGGACAGGAGTCGAGCAGTACGTC.

This CDR3 is CATSRAPGKFSGANVLTF. CDR3 nucleotides: TGTGCCACCAGCAGAGCACCGGGGAAATTCTCTGGGGCCAACGTCCTGACTTTC. The gene calls are TRBV15 and TRBJ2-6, with a possible D match to TRBD2 (5 bases). Trimming took off 1 base at V and 0 bases at J, with 13 bases between the two ends. Germline CDR1 reads LNHNV; CDR2 reads YYDKDF (reference sequence). The CDR3 extends over 18 amino acids. Based on the CDR3 plus reference TRBV15 and TRBJ2-6, the full variable domain is DAMVIQNPRYQVTQFGKPVTLSCSQTLNHNVMYWYQQKSSQAPKLLFHYYDKDFNNEADTPDNFQSRRPNTSFCFLDIRSPGLGDTAMYLCATSRAPGKFSGANVLTFGAGSRLTVL.

The chain couples TRBV20-1 to TRBJ2-2; TRBD1 matches 10 bases. Germline V gene sequence: CDR1 DFQATT, CDR2 SNEGSKA (reference sequence). Unmatched junction bases numbered 9, after V lost 5 bases and J lost 6 bases. This CDR3 is 15 amino acids long. CDR3 loop: CSASRTGGSAGELFF. CDR3 coding DNA: TGCAGTGCTTCTCGGACAGGGGGATCGGCCGGGGAGCTGTTTTTT.

J is TRBJ2-3 and V is TRBV25-1; D uncertain. This CDR3 is 14 amino acids long. V was shortened by 1 base and J by 7 bases, with 12 bases between the two germline ends. Germline V lookup: CDR1 MGHDK, CDR2 SYGVNS. The CDR3 region is CASSESGWGHTQYF. The CDR3 nucleotides read TGTGCCAGCAGTGAATCGGGCTGGGGTCATACGCAGTATTTT.

This clonotype was observed a handful of times. The chain uses TRBV4-1 and TRBJ2-4; D might be TRBD1 or TRBD2, each matching 5 bases. Trimming cost V 0 bases and J 0 bases, with 27 bases left between them. From germline, CDR1 is MGHRA and CDR2 YSYEKL. The CDR3 consists of 22 residues. CDR3 nucleotides: TGCGCCAGCAGCCAAGATAGGGTAACCGGGACCGTAAAGAGCCTAGCCAAAAACATTCAGTACTTC. As protein: CASSQDRVTGTVKSLAKNIQYF.

This clonotype has a handful of counts. This chain connects TRBV24-1 to TRBJ2-1, with 9 positions matching TRBD1. Losses at the gene ends were 4 bases for V and 6 bases for J; bases not matched to a gene: 9. Per germline, CDR1 KGHDR and CDR2 SFDVKD. There are 16 residues in the CDR3. This CDR3 is CATSDYRQGGGNEQFF. CDR3 DNA: TGTGCCACCAGTGACTATAGACAGGGGGGCGGCAATGAGCAGTTCTTC.

The chain uses TRBV4-1 and TRBJ2-7, with 10 nucleotides matching TRBD1. CDR1 is MGHRA and CDR2 is YSYEKL in the germline V gene. The length of the CDR3 is 15 residues. The V segment lost 2 bases and the J segment 6 bases; nucleotides outside the gene matches: 7. The CDR3 loop reads CASSQNRDRGREQYF. The CDR3 DNA follows: TGCGCCAGCAGCCAAAACCGGGACAGGGGTCGCGAGCAGTACTTC.

The V call is TRBV20-1, the J call TRBJ2-1; unclear D gene. Deletions cut 2 bases from V and 0 bases from J, with 17 bases between. CDR3 length equals 17 residues. Germline CDR1 DFQATT, CDR2 SNEGSKA (reference sequence). CDR3 in DNA: TGCAGTGCTAGACTGTGGGGTACTGGCGGCTCCTACAATGAGCAGTTCTTC. Its protein is CSARLWGTGGSYNEQFF.

This clonotype was seen a few times. J is TRBJ2-1 and V is TRBV5-6; 13 bases align to TRBD2. From germline, CDR1 is SGHDT and CDR2 YYEEEE. This CDR3 region has 15 residues. Trimming cost V 3 bases and J 7 bases; bases outside gene matches: 4. The CDR3 region has the DNA TGTGCCAGCAGCTGGACTAGCGGGAGAGGAAATGAGCAGTTCTTC. This encodes CASSWTSGRGNEQFF.

The chain has TRBV5-1 and TRBJ1-5; 8 bases match TRBD1. Germline V gene data show CDR1 as SGHRS and CDR2 as YFSETQ. Trimming removed 6 bases from V and 6 bases from J; junction bases left unmatched: 11. The CDR3 has 15 amino acids. The CDR3 here is CASIIQGDRPQPQHF. The CDR3 coding sequence is TGCGCCAGCATCATACAGGGGGACCGGCCTCAGCCCCAGCATTTT.